This is a list of T cell receptor beta chains from one sample in a study of PD-L1 blockade in urothelial cancer. The assay was immunoSEQ multiplex PCR, and TCRdb's table has in-frame clones only and misses some. The data show about 82,000 clones, around nine tenths seen once. The sample was PBMCs, taken around atezolizumab (anti-PD-L1) treatment. Every receptor here comes from a man in his 60s with urothelial cancer. The CDR3 runs from the conserved cysteine through the conserved F or W. The order of the fields is D gene, clone size, V gene, J gene, CDR3 DNA, CDR3 protein. A D gene is named only where the DNA matches it firmly. Rows give clone size only sometimes, using once, few, many, or a class for an expanded clone.

.	.	TRBV5-4	TRBJ2-1	TGTGCCAGCAGCGGCGGTGGGTTATTCTACAATGAGCAGTTCTTC	CASSGGGLFYNEQFF
TRBD2	.	TRBV2	TRBJ2-1	TGTGCCAGCAAATCTAGCGGGAGTGGTGAGCAGTTCTTC	CASKSSGSGEQFF
.	.	TRBV27	TRBJ1-1	TGTGCCAGCAGAACGGACACCACCGGGACTGAAGCTTTCTTT	CASRTDTTGTEAFF
TRBD2	.	TRBV7-7	TRBJ2-5	TGTGCTAGCAGCCAAGCATTGCGGGGGCAAGAGACCCAGTACTTC	CASSQALRGQETQYF
.	.	TRBV12-2	TRBJ2-1	TGTGCAAGTCGTTATATAAAGCGGGAGGGCCGGTACAATGAGCAGTTCTTC	CASRYIKREGRYNEQFF
.	.	TRBV4-3	TRBJ2-7	TGCGCCAGCAGCCAAGATCCCGGGAGCTCCTACGAGCAGTACTTC	CASSQDPGSSYEQYF
.	.	TRBV5-6	TRBJ2-1	TGTGCCAGCAGCTTAAGGGAGTTCCCCTACAATGAGCAGTTCTTC	CASSLREFPYNEQFF
TRBD2	.	TRBV5-4	TRBJ2-5	TGTGCCAGCAGCTTGGAACCTAGCGGACAAGAGACCCAGTACTTC	CASSLEPSGQETQYF
TRBD2	.	TRBV7-2	TRBJ2-7	TGTGCCAGCAGCCCGAGCGGGGGACTAGCGGGAGCCGAGCAGTACTTC	CASSPSGGLAGAEQYF
.	.	TRBV25-1	TRBJ2-5	TGTGCCAGCAGTTCCCTTCGGGGGGCTGGGGAGACCCAGTACTTC	CASSSLRGAGETQYF
.	.	TRBV5-1	TRBJ2-3	TGCGCCAGCACACCGGGAGAGGGTGGGGCAGATACGCAGTATTTT	CASTPGEGGADTQYF
TRBD2	.	TRBV18	TRBJ2-3	TGTGCCAGCTCACCTCGAAGCGGGATCACAGATACGCAGTATTTT	CASSPRSGITDTQYF
.	.	TRBV7-9	TRBJ2-1	TGTGCCAGCAGCCTAGACAGGAGCTCCTACAATGAGCAGTTCTTC	CASSLDRSSYNEQFF
.	.	TRBV7-2	TRBJ1-2	TGTGCCAGCAGAGACGCAGGGTTCAATGGCTACACCTTC	CASRDAGFNGYTF
TRBD2	.	TRBV18	TRBJ2-7	TGTGCCAGCTCACCGGGACTAGCGGGAGAAGAGCAGTACTTC	CASSPGLAGEEQYF
.	.	TRBV9	TRBJ1-2	TGTGCCAGCAGCGTAGTCTCCCAGGCCTATGGCTACACCTTC	CASSVVSQAYGYTF
.	.	TRBV2	TRBJ2-2	TGTGCCAGCAGTGAAGTCCTAAACACCGGGGAGCTGTTTTTT	CASSEVLNTGELFF
TRBD2	.	TRBV7-2	TRBJ2-1	TGTGCCAGCAGCCCACCCGGGGGGGGAGGGAAGAATGAGCAGTTCTTC	CASSPPGGGGKNEQFF
TRBD2	.	TRBV5-1	TRBJ2-1	TGCGCCAGCAGACGTGGGGGGGGCTACAATGAGCAGTTCTTC	CASRRGGGYNEQFF
TRBD2	.	TRBV7-3	TRBJ2-1	TGTGCCAGCAGCTTAACCAGCGGGGTTGCTGAGCAGTTCTTC	CASSLTSGVAEQFF
TRBD1	few	TRBV29-1	TRBJ2-1	TGCAGCTTGACAGGGACACCTTACAATGAGCAGTTCTTC	CSLTGTPYNEQFF
.	once	TRBV19	TRBJ1-5	TGTGCCAGTAGTATTCTCGACTTCAATCAGCCCCAGCATTTT	CASSILDFNQPQHF
.	.	TRBV14	TRBJ2-2	TGTGCCAGCAGCTCCTACTTACACGGGGCCGGGGAGCTGTTTTTT	CASSSYLHGAGELFF
TRBD1	.	TRBV19	TRBJ1-4	TGTGCCAGTATGGGACAGATAAATGAAAAACTGTTTTTT	CASMGQINEKLFF
TRBD2	once	TRBV7-9	TRBJ2-7	TGTGCCAGCAGCCAAACGACTAGCGGGAGAAGAGACGAGCAGTACTTC	CASSQTTSGRRDEQYF
.	.	TRBV6-6	TRBJ2-5	TGTGCCAGCAGTCCAATGGACAGCCGAGGGGAGACCCAGTACTTC	CASSPMDSRGETQYF
.	.	TRBV27	TRBJ1-2	TGTGCCAGCAGCGCCACAGGGTACTATGGCTACACCTTC	CASSATGYYGYTF
.	once	TRBV18	TRBJ2-7	TGTGCCAGCTCACCTTCGGTGACAGGCTACGAGCAGTACTTC	CASSPSVTGYEQYF
TRBD1	once	TRBV19	TRBJ2-4	TGTGCCTGCCGGGACAGGGGTTCCAAAAACATTCAGTACTTC	CACRDRGSKNIQYF
TRBD1	.	TRBV2	TRBJ2-1	TGTGCCAGTACCCGGGACAGTAACAATGAGCAGTTCTTC	CASTRDSNNEQFF
TRBD1	few	TRBV7-9	TRBJ1-3	TGTGCCAGCAGCGCAGGATCCGGGACAGGGATCTCTGGAAACACCATATATTTT	CASSAGSGTGISGNTIYF
.	.	TRBV6-6	TRBJ1-1	TGTGCCAGCAGTTACTCGTTACAGAAGAACACTGAAGCTTTCTTT	CASSYSLQKNTEAFF
.	once	TRBV7-2	TRBJ2-3	TGTGCCAGCAGCTTAGTACGGCTCAACCTCGGGGATACGCAGTATTTT	CASSLVRLNLGDTQYF
TRBD1	.	TRBV27	TRBJ2-3	TGTGCCAGCAGTTTATTCGCTCAGGGGGCTTCGAAAGGGAGCACAGATACGCAGTATTTT	CASSLFAQGASKGSTDTQYF
TRBD1	once	TRBV2	TRBJ2-2	TGTGCCAGCAGTGAAGGGCAGGGGGACACCGGGGAGCTGTTTTTT	CASSEGQGDTGELFF
.	.	TRBV6-6	TRBJ2-7	TGTGCCAGCAGTCCCACAAGGAGCTACGAGCAGTACTTC	CASSPTRSYEQYF
.	.	TRBV10-3	TRBJ1-2	TGTGCCATCAGCGGGACTTCCGATAATCCCTATGGCTACACCTTC	CAISGTSDNPYGYTF
.	.	TRBV7-2	TRBJ2-7	TGTGCCAGCAGCTATAACTCGAACCTCTACGAGCAGTACTTC	CASSYNSNLYEQYF
.	.	TRBV7-2	TRBJ2-2	TGTGCCAGCAGCTCTGACGGACTCCCTAGCGGGGAGCTGTTTTTT	CASSSDGLPSGELFF
.	.	TRBV6-6	TRBJ2-5	TGTGCCAGCAGGGGACTTTTAGGGCGCGAGACCCAGTACTTC	CASRGLLGRETQYF
.	.	TRBV9	TRBJ1-3	TGTGCCAGCAGCGGTCCGGGGGGAAACACCATATATTTT	CASSGPGGNTIYF
TRBD2	.	TRBV6-5	TRBJ2-3	TGTGCCACATCTAGCGGGGGACGACCAGATACGCAGTATTTT	CATSSGGRPDTQYF
TRBD2	.	TRBV27	TRBJ2-2	TGTGCCAGCAGTTTAACTAGCGGGACCGTGAACACCGGGGAGCTGTTTTTT	CASSLTSGTVNTGELFF
.	.	TRBV5-6	TRBJ2-7	TGTGCCAGCAGCTTGTCCAACGAGCAGTACTTC	CASSLSNEQYF
TRBD2	.	TRBV7-4	TRBJ2-3	TGTGCCAGCAGCTTAGAAACTAGCGGAAGAGGAGCAGATACGCAGTATTTT	CASSLETSGRGADTQYF
TRBD1	.	TRBV19	TRBJ2-3	TGTGCCAGTAGTAGGACAGGGGTCGTGGATACGCAGTATTTT	CASSRTGVVDTQYF
TRBD2	.	TRBV5-1	TRBJ2-3	TGCGCCAGCGGGAGCGGGGGGGGCACAGATACGCAGTATTTT	CASGSGGGTDTQYF
TRBD1	.	TRBV10-3	TRBJ1-4	TGTGCCACCTGTCCTTCCGGGACAGTGAATGAAAAACTGTTTTTT	CATCPSGTVNEKLFF
TRBD1	.	TRBV30	TRBJ1-6	TGTGCCTGGAGGAGGACAGGGGGCCGTAATAATTCACCCCTCCACTTT	CAWRRTGGRNNSPLHF
.	once	TRBV7-6	TRBJ2-2	TGTGCCAGCAGTCCTGTCGGGTTGAACACCGGGGAGCTGTTTTTT	CASSPVGLNTGELFF
TRBD2	few	TRBV2	TRBJ2-3	TGTGCCAGCAGGAAGCGCGGGGGGTGGACAGATACGCAGTATTTT	CASRKRGGWTDTQYF
.	.	TRBV29-1	TRBJ1-1	TGCAGCGTTGAATTACGGGCGGGCAGAGTAAACACTGAAGCTTTCTTT	CSVELRAGRVNTEAFF
TRBD2	once	TRBV30	TRBJ2-7	TGTGCCTGGAGTGTTCGGGGGGGGACTTACGAGCAGTACTTC	CAWSVRGGTYEQYF
.	.	TRBV19	TRBJ2-1	TGTGCCAGTAGGGCAGGGGACCCTTTACAGTTCTTC	CASRAGDPLQFF
.	.	TRBV7-2	TRBJ1-6	TGTGCCAGCAGCGATGAACGGGGGAACCCCTATAATTCACCCCTCCACTTT	CASSDERGNPYNSPLHF
.	.	TRBV5-1	TRBJ1-1	TGCGCCAGCAGCTTGGAAGGGGGGAACACTGAAGCTTTCTTT	CASSLEGGNTEAFF
.	.	TRBV25-1	TRBJ2-3	TGTGCCGTTTCCCGGGCAGATACGCAGTATTTT	CAVSRADTQYF
.	.	TRBV6-5	TRBJ1-6	TGTGCCAGCAGTTACGTGGGGGGTTCACCCCTCCACTTT	CASSYVGGSPLHF
.	.	TRBV7-9	TRBJ2-1	TGTGCCAGCAGCTTGGAGGTAAATGAGCAGTTCTTC	CASSLEVNEQFF
.	.	TRBV5-4	TRBJ1-5	TGTGCCAGCAGCTTAAGGACAAGCAATCAGCCCCAGCATTTT	CASSLRTSNQPQHF